This TCR beta chain was found in a study of T-cell memory formation after mild COVID-19. About the research overall: TCR clusters largely stayed donor specific.

Points on this clonotype: At one end, the junction sequence differs from germline, possibly due to a read error.

A single record per CDR3 protein comes from TCRdb applying MiXCR to the 5' RACE reads. The sample carries some 210,000 distinct CDR3 sequences, approximately 30% recorded once. Germline V gene data show CDR1 as GTSNPN and CDR2 as SVGIG (reference sequence). This CDR3 has 13 residues. This chain links TRBV30 with TRBJ2-1; D remains unclear. The sample comprised PBMCs or a T cell subset sorted from them (not recorded which). The origin of this receptor is an adult woman who had mild COVID-19 (a few samples of this study predate the infection). Cell type and time point are not known. The chain's CDR3 is CAWRSPSYTEQFF. The CDR3 DNA is TGTGCCTGGAGGTCGCCTTCCTACACTGAGCAGTTCTTC.